This paragraph reports one T cell receptor beta chain. These data come from a study of T cells expressing NK-cell markers. Germline CDR1 ENHRY, CDR2 SYGVKD. This CDR3 region has 16 residues. From its re-call of the 5' RACE reads, TCRdb lists each CDR3 protein once, without DNA. This repertoire includes about 460,000 distinct CDR3 sequences. Sample: blood T cells: a sorted CD56 or NKG2C T cell subset, CD4+ or CD8+ T cells, or bulk PBMC T cells (not recorded which). The rearrangement joins TRBV10-3 to TRBJ2-3; without DNA, the TCRdb call of TRBD2 cannot be checked. This TCR was sampled from a woman in her 50s in good health. CDR3 in amino acids: CAISTTSGPSTDTQYF.